This T cell receptor (beta chain) is drawn from a study of memory CD4+ T cells and cytomegalovirus serostatus. The overall study: Donors were healthy Belgian adults, about ten CMV seropositive and 20 to 25 seronegative.

J was trimmed by 13 bases and V by 10 bases; bases with no gene match: 14. This CDR3 contains 12 residues. The germline CDR1 and CDR2 sequences are ENHRY and SYGVKD. Single viable CD3+CD4+CD8-CD45RO+ cells were sorted as the memory CD4+ T cells. Measured with immunoSEQ multiplex PCR; TCRdb has only the in-frame clones, and not every one. The sample includes roughly 54,000 clones, around 78% of them seen just once. This sequence was found in an adult in good health and CMV-seronegative. The V and J genes are TRBV10-3 and TRBJ1-1, with TRBD1 matching over 8 bases. The specimen was memory CD4+ T cells from blood. In nucleotides, the CDR3 is TGTGCCACTGGGACAGGAGGAACCGCGGATTTCTTT. Amino acid sequence: CATGTGGTADFF.